The 27 T cell receptor beta chains below all came from one sample that was sequenced in a study of human T cells and chemical hapten exposure. TCRdb recomputed calls from the RACE reads with MiXCR, one row per CDR3 protein. Seen here are tens of thousands of distinct CDR3 sequences, 8% to 13% observed once, and the top ten hold less than 5%. The time point is: patch test 2, 6 weeks after DPC sensitization. Treatment in this sample: therapeutic diphenylcyclopropenone sensitization with weekly scalp DPC. The sequences come from whole blood, collected in connection with sensitization to the hapten diphenylcyclopropenone (DPC). The source is a woman in her forties or fifties with alopecia areata. Some clones in this sample may be carry-over from other donors' samples.

This clonotype was seen more than once but under ten times. The rearrangement links TRBV10-3 to TRBJ2-1, with 8 bases fitting TRBD1. The V gene end was trimmed by 4 bases and the J gene end by 8 bases; junction bases not matched to a gene: 4. CDR3 length: 13 amino acids. The germline gives CDR1 ENHRY, CDR2 SYGVKD. Here the CDR3 reads CAISGGQADEQFF. DNA of the CDR3: TGTGCCATCAGTGGGGGACAGGCGGATGAGCAGTTCTTC.

The chain employs TRBV29-1 and TRBJ2-7; weak D call: TRBD2 (5 bases). The CDR3 has 11 amino acids. The germline CDR1 and CDR2 sequences are SQVTM and ANQGSEA. V dropped 4 bases and J dropped 4 bases, with 8 bases sitting between them. This CDR3 is CSVARAYEQYF. For the CDR3, the DNA is TGCAGCGTTGCGAGGGCGTACGAGCAGTACTTC.

This clonotype was seen at least ten times. The V and J genes are TRBV5-6 and TRBJ2-1, with 7 bases fitting TRBD2. CDR1 and CDR2 from the germline V gene are SGHDT and YYEEEE. The CDR3 loop spans 15 amino acids. After removal of 0 bases from V and 4 bases from J, the junction contained 4 bases not matched to a gene. Here the CDR3 reads CASSLVAGPYNEQFF. Here the CDR3 DNA reads TGTGCCAGCAGCTTGGTAGCGGGTCCTTACAATGAGCAGTTCTTC.

This clonotype was found many times. The chain has TRBV6-5 and TRBJ2-5; D is unresolved. Trimming shortened V by 5 bases and J by 5 bases, and 15 bases separated the two germline ends. This CDR3 has 14 residues. Germline CDR1 MNHEY, CDR2 SVGAGI. The CDR3 sequence: CASSTWTAQETQYF. The CDR3 DNA reads as TGTGCCAGCAGTACTTGGACCGCTCAGGAGACCCAGTACTTC.

In its sample, this clonotype was seen many times. The chain carries TRBV11-2 and TRBJ1-2, with D hard to call. V was clipped by 4 bases and J by 5 bases, with 11 bases between them. The CDR3 contains 13 residues. CDR1 and CDR2 from the germline V gene are SGHAT and FQNNGV. This chain's CDR3 is CASSSRLVYGYTF. CDR3 sequence (DNA): TGTGCCAGCAGCTCTAGGTTGGTTTATGGCTACACCTTC.

The J gene is TRBJ2-5, the V gene TRBV11-2, with TRBD2 matching 8 bases. V lost 1 base, J lost 5 bases, and 12 bases stayed unmatched. The V gene's germline CDR1 is SGHAT and CDR2 FQNNGV. The CDR3 covers 17 residues. As DNA, the CDR3 is TGTGCCAGCAGCTTAGCTCTCTCAGCGGGAGAGGTGGAGACCCAGTACTTC. Protein sequence: CASSLALSAGEVETQYF.

This clonotype was observed many times. The rearrangement uses TRBV11-2 and TRBJ2-1, with 13 bases lining up with TRBD2. This CDR3 comprises 15 residues. The V gene end was trimmed by 2 bases and the J gene end by 8 bases; junction bases not matched to a gene: 3. CDR1 SGHAT and CDR2 FQNNGV come from the germline V gene. CDR3 sequence: CASSLTSGGAHEQFF. In nucleotides, the CDR3 is TGTGCCAGCAGCTTAACTAGCGGGGGGGCCCATGAGCAGTTCTTC. Using reference TRBV11-2 and TRBJ2-1 for the parts outside the CDR3, the full variable domain is EAGVAQSPRYKIIEKRQSVAFWCNPISGHATLYWYQQILGQGPKLLIQFQNNGVVDDSQLPKDRFSAERLKGVDSTLKIQPAKLEDSAVYLCASSLTSGGAHEQFFGPGTRLTVL.

By sample fraction, this clonotype is medium-sized. V and J are TRBV7-6 and TRBJ2-1; 8 nucleotides match TRBD2. The CDR3 consists of 13 residues. Trimming removed 5 bases from V and 9 bases from J; junction bases left unmatched: 6. The germline V gene has CDR1 SGHVS and CDR2 FNYEAQ. The CDR3 DNA follows: TGTGCCAGCAGCCCCCCGGGGGGGACTGAGCAGTTCTTC. This encodes CASSPPGGTEQFF.

This clonotype has only a few counts. V and J are TRBV20-1 and TRBJ2-7; possibly TRBD1 or TRBD2 for D (6 bases each). This CDR3 comprises 17 residues. CDR1 is DFQATT, CDR2 SNEGSKA, per germline (reference sequence). V gave up 3 bases and J gave up 4 bases, with 25 bases separating them. The CDR3 loop reads CSARDVRDTSGGYEQYF. As DNA, the CDR3 is TGCAGTGCTAGGGACGTTCGGGACACCAGCGGAGGGTACGAGCAGTACTTC.

At least ten counts were recorded for this clonotype. V is TRBV7-2 and J is TRBJ2-7; a possible D gene is TRBD1 (6 bases). Trimming removed 0 bases from V and 3 bases from J, with 9 bases in between. The CDR3 is 14 amino acids. The germline CDR1 and CDR2 sequences are SGHTA and FQGNSA. The CDR3: CASSLAGQFYEQYF. The CDR3 nucleotides read TGTGCCAGCAGCTTAGCGGGACAATTCTACGAGCAGTACTTC.

This clonotype was found a few times. This sequence joins TRBV28 and TRBJ2-7; 11 bases match TRBD2. The germline CDR1 and CDR2 sequences are MDHEN and SYDVKM. V lost 7 bases to trimming and J lost 3 bases; unmatched junction nucleotides: 5. This CDR3 is built from 14 residues. The CDR3 coding sequence is TGTGCCAGCATTAGTCTAGCGGGAGGCTACGAGCAGTACTTC. Protein: CASISLAGGYEQYF.

The chain has TRBV3-1 and TRBJ2-1, with no clear D. The CDR3 covers 11 residues. The V gene's germline CDR1 is LGHDT and CDR2 YNNKEL (reference sequence). The germline V and J ends were trimmed by 1 base and 14 bases, with 9 bases remaining between them. For the CDR3, the DNA is TGTGCCAGCAGCCAAGTTGACCAAAAGTTCTTC. Encoded protein: CASSQVDQKFF.

This clonotype was seen many times. The chain recombines TRBV5-5 with TRBJ2-2; D uncertain. The ends were cut back, 4 bases at V and 1 base at J, with 5 bases in the middle. Germline CDR1 SGHKS, CDR2 YYEKEE (reference sequence). This CDR3 contains 13 residues. CDR3 sequence (DNA): TGTGCCAGCAGCCTTCTGAACACCGGGGAGCTGTTTTTT. This codes for CASSLLNTGELFF.

CDR3 nucleotide sequence: TGTGCCAGCAGCTTGAACGGCCTCTACAATGAGCAGTTCTTC. It encodes CASSLNGLYNEQFF. This chain joins TRBV7-9 and TRBJ2-1; D ambiguous. The CDR3 extends over 14 amino acids. CDR1 is SEHNR, CDR2 FQNEAQ, per germline (reference sequence). V gave up 3 bases and J gave up 3 bases, with 9 bases separating them.

As regards this clonotype: A much more abundant neighbour one base away suggests this may be a read error. The chain carries TRBV12-3 or TRBV12-4 and TRBJ2-3; TRBD2 aligns across 13 bases. The length of the CDR3 is 15 residues. J was trimmed by 7 bases and V by 5 bases; bases with no gene match: 6. CDR3 sequence (DNA): TGTGCCAGCAGTAGGACTAGCGGGAGTTTACATACGCAGTATTTT. Translating it yields CASSRTSGSLHTQYF.

This chain joins TRBV20-1 and TRBJ2-7; a possible D gene is TRBD2 (5 bases). CDR1 and CDR2 (germline): DFQATT, SNEGSKA (reference sequence). The CDR3 runs to 11 residues. V lost 5 bases, J lost 5 bases, and 10 bases lay in between. DNA for the CDR3: TGCAGTGCTGCCCTCGGGAACGAGCAGTACTTC. It is translated as CSAALGNEQYF.

This clonotype has at least ten counts. The chain has TRBV24-1 and TRBJ2-1; 8 bases fit TRBD2. CDR1 and CDR2 (germline): KGHDR, SFDVKD. Trimming cost V 4 bases and J 5 bases; bases outside gene matches: 3. The CDR3 is made up of 14 amino acids. The CDR3 region has the DNA TGTGCCACCAGTGAGGCGGGAGGCCACAATGAGCAGTTCTTC. Encoded protein: CATSEAGGHNEQFF.

This sequence joins TRBV18 and TRBJ2-1; D is unresolved. V gave up 2 bases and J gave up 3 bases, with 8 bases separating them. The germline gives CDR1 KGHSH, CDR2 LQKENI. The CDR3 covers 14 residues. CDR3 DNA sequence: TGTGCCAGCTCACCATTGCCACTCTACAATGAGCAGTTCTTC. Translating it yields CASSPLPLYNEQFF.

This clonotype was picked up many times. The J gene is TRBJ1-2, the V gene TRBV12-3 or TRBV12-4, with TRBD1 matching over 7 bases. The trim removed 3 bases at V and 8 bases at J, leaving 9 bases unmatched. The CDR3 has 14 amino acids. CDR3: CASSFLSRGQGYTF. The CDR3 DNA follows: TGTGCCAGCAGTTTCTTGAGTAGGGGGCAGGGCTACACCTTC.

This clonotype was observed a few times. The chain joins TRBV28 to TRBJ1-4; D remains unclear. Trimming took off 4 bases at V and 8 bases at J, with 5 bases between the two ends. The CDR3 sequence is 11 residues long. Germline CDR1 reads MDHEN; CDR2 reads SYDVKM. The CDR3 is CASSSGEKLFF. The CDR3 DNA sequence: TGTGCCAGCAGTTCCGGCGAAAAACTGTTTTTT.

Within the sample, this clonotype is medium-sized. The chain links TRBV29-1 to TRBJ2-3, with a possible D match to TRBD2 (6 bases). The V end lost 3 bases, the J end lost 0 bases, and 13 bases lay between the germline ends. Germline loops: CDR1 SQVTM, CDR2 ANQGSEA. The CDR3 spans 15 residues. CDR3: CSVEVSGSSTDTQYF. The CDR3 bases are TGCAGCGTTGAGGTTAGCGGATCTAGCACAGATACGCAGTATTTT.

Ten or more counts support this clonotype. This chain uses TRBV11-2 with TRBJ2-7, with D perhaps matching TRBD1 (5 bases). With 6 bases removed from V and 6 bases from J, the gap between germline ends came to 12 bases. This CDR3 contains 12 residues. Germline loops: CDR1 SGHAT, CDR2 FQNNGV. CDR3 nucleotides: TGTGCCAGCAGAACAGGATACGGCGAGCAGTACTTC. Its translation is CASRTGYGEQYF.

This clonotype was seen repeatedly, ten times or more. The rearrangement joins TRBV10-1 to TRBJ2-3; a weak D match, TRBD2 (6 bases). V was shortened by 3 bases and J by 2 bases, with 15 bases between the two germline ends. The germline V gene encodes CDR1 WNHNN and CDR2 SYGVQD (reference sequence). This CDR3 has 16 residues. CDR3 protein: CASSDISGVNTDTQYF. CDR3 nucleotides: TGCGCCAGCAGTGATATTAGCGGAGTTAACACAGATACGCAGTATTTT.

This clonotype was seen a few times. The chain joins TRBV20-1 to TRBJ1-4; 7 bases match TRBD1. The CDR3 has 16 residues. With V trimmed by 0 bases and J by 4 bases, 8 bases remained unmatched. In germline, CDR1 is DFQATT, CDR2 SNEGSKA (reference sequence). CDR3 bases: TGCAGTGCTAGAGATCTAAGGACAGGTTATAATGAAAAACTGTTTTTT. It is translated as CSARDLRTGYNEKLFF.

This clonotype was detected many times. The chain combines TRBV5-6 with TRBJ2-7, with 7 nucleotides matching TRBD2. Germline V gene lookup returns CDR1 SGHDT and CDR2 YYEEEE. CDR3 length: 14 amino acids. V was clipped by 2 bases and J by 4 bases; unmatched bases: 6. CDR3: CASSFGLADYEQYF. CDR3 bases: TGTGCCAGCAGCTTTGGTCTAGCGGATTACGAGCAGTACTTC. The whole variable domain, filled in from reference TRBV5-6 and TRBJ2-7, reads DAGVTQSPTHLIKTRGQQVTLRCSPKSGHDTVSWYQQALGQGPQFIFQYYEEEERQRGNFPDRFSGHQFPNYSSELNVNALLLGDSALYLCASSFGLADYEQYFGPGTRLTVT.

The chain couples TRBV29-1 to TRBJ2-1; D may be TRBD1 (5 bases). Germline assignment: CDR1 SQVTM and CDR2 ANQGSEA. Trimming stripped 1 base from V and 6 bases from J, with 19 bases between. This CDR3 is 16 amino acids long. The CDR3 is CSVEALQASQGNEQFF. The CDR3 nucleotides are TGCAGCGTTGAAGCGCTACAGGCCTCCCAAGGCAATGAGCAGTTCTTC.

The rearrangement links TRBV12-3 or TRBV12-4 to TRBJ1-6, with 9 bases identical to TRBD1. The CDR3 loop spans 15 amino acids. V lost 5 bases, J lost 6 bases, and 5 bases stayed unmatched. The CDR3 region has the DNA TGTGCCAGCAGTCTCGGACAGGGGTTTAATTCACCCCTCCACTTT. The encoded protein is CASSLGQGFNSPLHF.